Described below is a single T cell receptor (beta chain) sequence and its context. The source of the sample is a study of blood T cell repertoires in COVID-19. At the level of the study: Both acute and convalescent COVID-19 samples were obtained from the United States, Italy and Spain.

Some clones are missing from TCRdb's copy, which holds only in-frame ones; the method was immunoSEQ multiplex PCR. The data show about 320,000 clones, about 85% seen once. Across about two dozen US areas, participants ranged in age from about 18 to 90 years. Cohort placement rested on clinical history that participants reported themselves. The J segment lost 4 bases and the V segment lost 8 bases, leaving 10 bases of the junction unmatched. This CDR3 comprises 14 residues. From germline, CDR1 is SGHAT and CDR2 FQNNGV. The rearrangement uses TRBV11-2 and TRBJ2-5; TRBD2 matches at 7 bases. Sample: PBMCs or T cells enriched from blood (not recorded which). The clonotype comes from a woman in her thirties who had recovered from COVID-19. The CDR3: CASWGGGVGETQYF. The CDR3 DNA reads as TGTGCCAGCTGGGGGGGTGGGGTCGGAGAGACCCAGTACTTC.